The subject of this entry is one T cell receptor beta chain. The antigen is not known. Clones were sequenced by immunoSEQ multiplex PCR, and TCRdb holds only the in-frame ones, with some missing. The sample carries 95,000 to 110,000 clones, less than 95% recorded once. The data were taken from a study of T cell responses to AZD1222 COVID-19 vaccine. Across the study: Some second doses came at about 4 weeks and others at about 12 weeks; these were pooled.

V was cut by 4 bases and J by 0 bases, with 6 bases left in between. The CDR3 loop spans 13 amino acids. Germline CDR1 reads WNHNN; CDR2 reads SYGVQD (reference sequence). Broader study findings: Reports indicate that nearly half of spike-specific TCRs are directed at unmutated variant regions. A rise in Spike-specific TCR breadth and depth followed two AZD1222 doses. A mostly white British donor set with more females was recruited, and clonal diversity was possibly underestimated.

The chain carries TRBV10-1 and TRBJ1-1; unclear D gene. Sample: peripheral blood, taken on day 0 of AZD1222 vaccination. The TCR originated in an adult in good health. CDR3 sequence (DNA): TGCGCCAGCAGTGCGCAGCTGAACACTGAAGCTTTCTTT. Residues: CASSAQLNTEAFF.